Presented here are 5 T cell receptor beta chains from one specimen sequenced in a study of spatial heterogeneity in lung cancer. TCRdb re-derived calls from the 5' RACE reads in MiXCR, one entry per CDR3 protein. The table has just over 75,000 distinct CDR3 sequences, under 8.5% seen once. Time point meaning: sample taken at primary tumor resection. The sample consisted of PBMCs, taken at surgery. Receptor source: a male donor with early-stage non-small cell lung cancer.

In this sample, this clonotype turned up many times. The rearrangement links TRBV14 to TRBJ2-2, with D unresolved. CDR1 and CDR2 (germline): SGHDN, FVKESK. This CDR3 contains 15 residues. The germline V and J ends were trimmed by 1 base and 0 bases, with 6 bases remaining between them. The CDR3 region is CASSQGYSNTGELFF. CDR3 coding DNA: TGTGCCAGCAGCCAAGGATATTCGAACACCGGGGAGCTGTTTTTT.

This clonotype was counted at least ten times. This CDR3 reads CASSADRGSEQYF. CDR3 coding DNA: TGTGCCAGCAGCGCGGACAGGGGAAGCGAGCAGTACTTC. The chain combines TRBV11-2 with TRBJ2-7, with 9 nucleotides matching TRBD1. The CDR3 totals 13 residues. V gave up 5 bases and J gave up 6 bases; unmatched junction bases: 5. Germline CDR1 reads SGHAT; CDR2 reads FQNNGV.

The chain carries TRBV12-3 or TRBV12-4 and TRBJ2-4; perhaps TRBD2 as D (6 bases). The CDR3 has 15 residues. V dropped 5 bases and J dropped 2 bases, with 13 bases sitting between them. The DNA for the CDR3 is TGTGCCAGCAGTCATTCTAGCGAATCCAAAAACATTCAGTACTTC. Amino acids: CASSHSSESKNIQYF.

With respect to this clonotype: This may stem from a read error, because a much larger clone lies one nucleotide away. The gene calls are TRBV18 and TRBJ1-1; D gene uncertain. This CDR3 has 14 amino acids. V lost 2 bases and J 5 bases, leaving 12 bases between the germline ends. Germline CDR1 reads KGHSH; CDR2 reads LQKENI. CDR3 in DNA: TGTGCCAGCTCACCAGTATCCAGGTCGACTGAAGCTTTCTTT. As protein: CASSPVSRSTEAFF. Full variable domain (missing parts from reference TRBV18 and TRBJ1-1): NAGVMQNPRHLVRRRGQEARLRCSPMKGHSHVYWYRQLPEEGLKFMVYLQKENIIDESGMPKERFSAEFPKEGPSILRIQQVVRGDSAAYFCASSPVSRSTEAFFGQGTRLTVV.

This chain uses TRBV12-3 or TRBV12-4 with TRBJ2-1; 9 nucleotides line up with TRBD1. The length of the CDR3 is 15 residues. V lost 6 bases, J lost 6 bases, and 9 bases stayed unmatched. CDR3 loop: CASSSPRTGVNEQFF. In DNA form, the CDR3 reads TGTGCCAGCAGCAGTCCGCGGACAGGGGTCAATGAGCAGTTCTTC.